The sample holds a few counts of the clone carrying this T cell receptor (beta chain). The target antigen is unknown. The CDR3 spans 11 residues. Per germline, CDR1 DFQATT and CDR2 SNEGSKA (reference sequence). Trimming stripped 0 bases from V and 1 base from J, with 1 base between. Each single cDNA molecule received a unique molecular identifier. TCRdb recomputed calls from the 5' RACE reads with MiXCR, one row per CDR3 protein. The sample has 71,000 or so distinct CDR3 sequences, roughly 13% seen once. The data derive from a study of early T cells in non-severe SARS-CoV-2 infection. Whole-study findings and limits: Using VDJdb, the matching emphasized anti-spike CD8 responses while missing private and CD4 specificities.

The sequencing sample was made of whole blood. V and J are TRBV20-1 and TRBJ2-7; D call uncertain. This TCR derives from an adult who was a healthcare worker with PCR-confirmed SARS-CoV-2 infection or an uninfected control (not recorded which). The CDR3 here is CSARDSYEQYF. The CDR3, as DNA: TGCAGTGCTAGAGATTCCTACGAGCAGTACTTC.